One T cell receptor (beta chain) is described in this entry. This entry comes from a study of blood T cell repertoires in COVID-19. Study at large: Both acute and convalescent COVID-19 samples were obtained from the United States, Italy and Spain. In each case, the material was cDNA or gDNA derived from T cells, B-cell-depleted T cells, or PBMCs.

CDR1 LGHDT and CDR2 YNNKEL come from the germline V gene (reference sequence). This CDR3 region has 16 residues. V shed 5 bases, J shed 5 bases, and the junction held 7 bases outside the gene matches. Using immunoSEQ multiplex PCR, the repertoire was profiled, and TCRdb retains in-frame clones only, with some absent. The data contain some 25,000 clones, roughly 90% of them singletons. The receptor comes from a man between 70 and 80 years old with acute or convalescent COVID-19. Sequencing was done on a sample of peripheral blood. This rearrangement joins TRBV3-1 (or the pseudogene TRBV3-2) to TRBJ2-7; 15 nucleotides align to TRBD2. CDR3 region: CASSYRTSGRGDEQYF. As DNA, the CDR3 is TGTGCCAGCAGCTACAGGACTAGCGGGAGGGGGGACGAGCAGTACTTC.